Shown below are 11 T cell receptor beta chains from a single sample sequenced in a study of blood T cells in healthy people across ages. Next came a second PCR, run for roughly 6 to 11 cycles, which used a sample-barcoded 5' primer along with a J-beta primer mix. From the 5' RACE reads, TCRdb called clonotypes with MiXCR, one entry per CDR3 protein. Among about 1.6 million distinct CDR3 sequences listed, approximately 32% were seen once. Sequenced: blood. Every receptor here comes from a young woman in good health.

This clonotype was seen only a few times. The V call is TRBV3-1, the J call TRBJ2-1; D call uncertain. The V and J ends lost 4 bases and 1 base respectively, with 17 bases between them. The V gene's germline CDR1 is LGHDT and CDR2 YNNKEL (reference sequence). This CDR3 has 17 residues. CDR3 nucleotides: TGTGCCAGCAGCCCAGCCAAGATTGGCGGATCCTACAATGAGCAGTTCTTC. Its translation is CASSPAKIGGSYNEQFF.

The sample holds many counts of this clonotype. The V gene is TRBV30, the J gene TRBJ2-5, with no clear D. This CDR3 is 13 amino acids long. The V end lost 0 bases, the J end lost 5 bases, and 10 bases lay between the germline ends. Germline V gives CDR1 GTSNPN, CDR2 SVGIG (reference sequence). CDR3 DNA sequence: TGTGCCTGGAGTGTACGATCGGTGGAGACCCAGTACTTC. This sequence encodes CAWSVRSVETQYF.

This clonotype has only a few counts. This chain joins TRBV18 and TRBJ2-5; 16 bases align to TRBD2. The CDR3 loop spans 18 amino acids. Germline V gene lookup returns CDR1 KGHSH and CDR2 LQKENI. Germline trimming cut 5 bases from V and 2 bases from J; bases unmatched to any gene: 8. The CDR3 region is CASSSGLAGGPRQETQYF. The DNA of the CDR3 is TGTGCCAGCTCATCGGGACTAGCGGGAGGGCCCCGGCAAGAGACCCAGTACTTC. Based on the CDR3 plus reference TRBV18 and TRBJ2-5, the full variable domain is NAGVMQNPRHLVRRRGQEARLRCSPMKGHSHVYWYRQLPEEGLKFMVYLQKENIIDESGMPKERFSAEFPKEGPSILRIQQVVRGDSAAYFCASSSGLAGGPRQETQYFGPGTRLLVL.

The gene calls are TRBV15 and TRBJ2-6; no firm D call. Germline V lookup: CDR1 LNHNV, CDR2 YYDKDF (reference sequence). This CDR3 is 13 amino acids long. V was pared by 8 bases and J by 4 bases, with 9 bases between. The chain's CDR3 is CATLNPGANVLTF. In DNA form, the CDR3 reads TGTGCCACCCTGAACCCCGGGGCCAACGTCCTGACTTTC.

V and J are TRBV20-1 and TRBJ1-1; D call uncertain. CDR3 length equals 15 residues. Trimming pared 0 bases from V and 0 bases from J, leaving 11 bases between. Germline V gives CDR1 DFQATT, CDR2 SNEGSKA (reference sequence). The CDR3 nucleotides read TGCAGTGCTAGAGAGGAGGGCCTAGTGAACACTGAAGCTTTCTTT. The encoded protein is CSAREEGLVNTEAFF.

About this clonotype: With a much larger clone just one base away, this may be a read error. This sequence joins TRBV29-1 and TRBJ2-4; D might be TRBD1 or TRBD2, each matching 5 bases. CDR3 length equals 13 residues. From germline, CDR1 is SQVTM and CDR2 ANQGSEA. CDR3 region: CGVGHTSGIIQYF. For the CDR3, the DNA is TGCGGCGTGGGGCATACGTCGGGGATCATTCAGTACTTC.

This clonotype has more than one count but fewer than ten. This sequence joins TRBV12-3 or TRBV12-4 and TRBJ2-1; D not certain. V gave up 2 bases and J gave up 7 bases, with 9 bases separating them. The CDR3 runs 13 residues. CDR3 DNA sequence: TGTGCCAGCAGTTTAAAGAGTTTTAATGAGCAGTTCTTC. Translated: CASSLKSFNEQFF.

The chain combines TRBV5-4 with TRBJ2-5, with D possibly matching TRBD1 (5 bases). CDR3 length: 14 residues. The V gene lost 1 base and the J gene lost 5 bases, with 12 bases spanning the gap. Germline CDR1 and CDR2: SGHNT and YYREEE (reference sequence). Here the CDR3 reads CASSLKGDWETQYF. CDR3 DNA sequence: TGTGCCAGCAGCTTGAAAGGGGATTGGGAGACCCAGTACTTC.

This chain uses TRBV29-1 with TRBJ2-5, with D possibly TRBD2 on 7 matching bases. V was trimmed by 4 bases and J by 11 bases, leaving 26 bases between them. The CDR3 totals 15 residues. Looked up from germline, CDR1 is SQVTM and CDR2 is ANQGSEA. CDR3 coding DNA: TGCAGCGTTGTTGTTAGGGGGGGCAACTACAATGAGCAGTACTTC. Its protein product is CSVVVRGGNYNEQYF.

This clonotype came up a few times. The chain is built from TRBV20-1 and TRBJ1-1, with TRBD1 matching 8 bases. The CDR3 is 15 amino acids. The V gene's germline CDR1 is DFQATT and CDR2 SNEGSKA (reference sequence). Trimming took 4 bases from V and 2 from J; bases not matched to a gene: 9. CDR3: CSATPGGRGNTEAFF. The CDR3 region has the DNA TGCAGTGCTACCCCAGGGGGCAGGGGAAACACTGAAGCTTTCTTT.

For this clonotype: One end of the junction does not line up with germline, which may come from a read error. The rearrangement joins TRBV9 to TRBJ1-5; unclear D gene. Germline lookup yields CDR1 SGDLS and CDR2 YYNGEE. The CDR3 is 14 amino acids. CDR3 DNA sequence: TGTACCAGCAGCGCCGGTCGTAGCAATCAGCCCCAGCATTTT. It encodes CTSSAGRSNQPQHF. Variable domain in full (rest from reference TRBV9 and TRBJ1-5): DSGVTQTPKHLITATGQRVTLRCSPRSGDLSVYWYQQSLDQGLQFLIQYYNGEERAKGNILERFSAQQFPDLHSELNLSSLELGDSALYFCTSSAGRSNQPQHFGDGTRLSIL.